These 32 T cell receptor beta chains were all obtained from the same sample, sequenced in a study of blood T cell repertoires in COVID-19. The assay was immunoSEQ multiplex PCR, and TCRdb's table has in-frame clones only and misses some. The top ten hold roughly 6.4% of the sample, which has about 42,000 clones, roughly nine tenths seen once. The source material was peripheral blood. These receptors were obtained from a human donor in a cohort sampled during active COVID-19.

The CDR3 protein is CASSLGGGRSGANVLTF. The CDR3 nucleotides read TGTGCCAGCAGCTTAGGTGGGGGGAGGTCTGGGGCCAACGTCCTGACTTTC. J is TRBJ2-6 and V is TRBV7-2; TRBD2 might be the D (6 bases). Germline V gene lookup returns CDR1 SGHTA and CDR2 FQGNSA. The CDR3 has 17 amino acids. V was cut by 1 base and J by 1 base, with 11 bases left in between.

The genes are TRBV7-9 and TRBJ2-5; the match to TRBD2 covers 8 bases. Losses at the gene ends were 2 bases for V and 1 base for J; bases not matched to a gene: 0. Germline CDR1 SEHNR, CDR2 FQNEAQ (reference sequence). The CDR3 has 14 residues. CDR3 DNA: TGTGCCAGCAGCTTAAGCGGGAGCCAAGAGACCCAGTACTTC. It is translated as CASSLSGSQETQYF.

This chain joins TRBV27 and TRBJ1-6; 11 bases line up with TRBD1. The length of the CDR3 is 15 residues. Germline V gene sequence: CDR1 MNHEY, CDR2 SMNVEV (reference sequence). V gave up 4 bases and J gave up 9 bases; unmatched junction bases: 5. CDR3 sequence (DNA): TGTGCCAGCAGTTCCGGACAGGGGGCGTCTTCACCCCTCCACTTT. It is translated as CASSSGQGASSPLHF.

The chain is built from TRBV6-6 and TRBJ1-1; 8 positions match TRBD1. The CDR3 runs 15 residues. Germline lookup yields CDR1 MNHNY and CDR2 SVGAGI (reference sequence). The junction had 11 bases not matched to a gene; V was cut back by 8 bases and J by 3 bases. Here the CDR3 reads CASGTEQGGDTEAFF. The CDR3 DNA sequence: TGTGCCAGCGGGACGGAACAGGGGGGGGACACTGAAGCTTTCTTT.

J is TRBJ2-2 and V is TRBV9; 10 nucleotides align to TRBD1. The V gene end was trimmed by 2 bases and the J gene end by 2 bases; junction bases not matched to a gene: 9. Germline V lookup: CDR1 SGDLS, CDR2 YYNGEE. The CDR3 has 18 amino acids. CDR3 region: CASSVSGQGIFNTGELFF. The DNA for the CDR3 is TGTGCCAGCAGCGTCTCGGGACAGGGGATCTTTAACACCGGGGAGCTGTTTTTT.

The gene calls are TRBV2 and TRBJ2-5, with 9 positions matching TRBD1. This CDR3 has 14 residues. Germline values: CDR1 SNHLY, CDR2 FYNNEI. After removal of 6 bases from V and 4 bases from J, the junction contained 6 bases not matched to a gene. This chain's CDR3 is CASSDTGGAETQYF. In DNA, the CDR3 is TGTGCCAGCAGCGACACAGGGGGCGCAGAGACCCAGTACTTC.

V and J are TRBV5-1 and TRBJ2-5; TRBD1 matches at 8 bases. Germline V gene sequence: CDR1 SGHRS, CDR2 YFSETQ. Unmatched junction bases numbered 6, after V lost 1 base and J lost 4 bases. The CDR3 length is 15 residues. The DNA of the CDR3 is TGCGCCAGCAGCTTGTCTCAGGGGGCGGGAGAGACCCAGTACTTC. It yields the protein CASSLSQGAGETQYF.

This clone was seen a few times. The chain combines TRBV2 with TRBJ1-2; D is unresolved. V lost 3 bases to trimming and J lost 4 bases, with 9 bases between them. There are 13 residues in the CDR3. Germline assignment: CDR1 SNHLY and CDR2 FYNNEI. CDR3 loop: CASSDAAGYGYTF. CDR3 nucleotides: TGTGCCAGCAGTGACGCGGCCGGCTATGGCTACACCTTC.

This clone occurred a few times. CDR3 nucleotides: TGTGCCAGCAGCCAACGAGGCGGGCCCACAGATACGCAGTATTTT. Its translation: CASSQRGGPTDTQYF. The V and J genes are TRBV14 and TRBJ2-3, with D possibly TRBD2 on 5 matching bases. This CDR3 contains 15 residues. The germline V gene has CDR1 SGHDN and CDR2 FVKESK. V was clipped by 2 bases and J by 2 bases, with 11 bases between them.

The DNA of the CDR3 is TGTGCCAGCAGCTTGAGAGAGGATGGCTACACCTTC. Amino acid sequence: CASSLREDGYTF. The chain joins TRBV5-4 to TRBJ1-2, with D hard to call. V was clipped by 1 base and J by 6 bases, with 7 bases between them. CDR3 length: 12 amino acids. Germline CDR1 is SGHNT and CDR2 is YYREEE (reference sequence).

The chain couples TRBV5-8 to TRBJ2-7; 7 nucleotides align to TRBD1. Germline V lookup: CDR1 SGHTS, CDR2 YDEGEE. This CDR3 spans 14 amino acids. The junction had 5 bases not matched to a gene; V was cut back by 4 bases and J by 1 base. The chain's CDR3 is CASSRDSTSYEQYF. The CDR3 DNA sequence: TGTGCCAGCAGCCGGGACAGTACTTCCTACGAGCAGTACTTC.

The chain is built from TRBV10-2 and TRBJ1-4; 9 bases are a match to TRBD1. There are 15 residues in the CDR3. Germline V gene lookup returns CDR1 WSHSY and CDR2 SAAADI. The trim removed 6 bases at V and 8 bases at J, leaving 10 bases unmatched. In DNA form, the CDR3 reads TGCGCCAGCAGGAGGGGGACAGGGCCCTTCGAAAAACTGTTTTTT. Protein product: CASRRGTGPFEKLFF.

This CDR3 reads CATTLSGTSGGQETQYF. The CDR3 nucleotides are TGTGCCACCACTCTCTCAGGGACTAGCGGGGGCCAAGAGACCCAGTACTTC. The chain employs TRBV24-1 and TRBJ2-5, with 14 bases that match TRBD2. The CDR3 is made up of 17 amino acids. The germline gives CDR1 KGHDR, CDR2 SFDVKD. The ends lost 8 bases at V and 1 base at J; junction bases unmatched: 8.

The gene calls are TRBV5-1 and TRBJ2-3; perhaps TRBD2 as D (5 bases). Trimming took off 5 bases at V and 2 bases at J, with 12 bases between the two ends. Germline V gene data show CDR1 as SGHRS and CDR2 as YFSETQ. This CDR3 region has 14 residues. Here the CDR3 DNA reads TGCGCCAGCAGTAGGCGGGTCAACACAGATACGCAGTATTTT. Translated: CASSRRVNTDTQYF.

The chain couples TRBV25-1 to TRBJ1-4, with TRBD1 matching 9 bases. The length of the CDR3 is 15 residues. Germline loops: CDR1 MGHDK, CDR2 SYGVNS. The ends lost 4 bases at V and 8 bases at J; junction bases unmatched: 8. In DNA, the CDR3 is TGTGCCAGCAGTGGCCGGGACAGGGTCCGGGAAAAACTGTTTTTT. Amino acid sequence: CASSGRDRVREKLFF.

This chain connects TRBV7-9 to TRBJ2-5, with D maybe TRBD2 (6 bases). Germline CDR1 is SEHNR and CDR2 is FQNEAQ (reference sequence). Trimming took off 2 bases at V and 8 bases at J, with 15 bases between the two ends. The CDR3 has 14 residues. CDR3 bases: TGTGCCAGCAGCTTACAGGGAGGCCTGGTCACCCAGTACTTC. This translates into CASSLQGGLVTQYF.

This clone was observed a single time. In DNA form, the CDR3 reads TGTGCCAGCAGTTACCCCTCGGCGGGGGGGAACAATGAGCAGTTCTTC. Protein product: CASSYPSAGGNNEQFF. This chain connects TRBV6-6 to TRBJ2-1; TRBD2 matches at 9 bases. The ends lost 2 bases at V and 5 bases at J; junction bases unmatched: 7. Germline loops: CDR1 MNHNY, CDR2 SVGAGI (reference sequence). The CDR3 sequence is 16 residues long.

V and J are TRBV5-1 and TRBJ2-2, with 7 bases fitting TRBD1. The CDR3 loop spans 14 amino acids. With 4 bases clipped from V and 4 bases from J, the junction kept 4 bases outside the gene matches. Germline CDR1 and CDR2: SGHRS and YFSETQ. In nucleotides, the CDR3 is TGCGCCAGCAGCGTGGACAGGCCCACCGGGGAGCTGTTTTTT. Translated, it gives CASSVDRPTGELFF. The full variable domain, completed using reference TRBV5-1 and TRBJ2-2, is KAGVTQTPRYLIKTRGQQVTLSCSPISGHRSVSWYQQTPGQGLQFLFEYFSETQRNKGNFPGRFSGRQFSNSRSEMNVSTLELGDSALYLCASSVDRPTGELFFGEGSRLTVL.

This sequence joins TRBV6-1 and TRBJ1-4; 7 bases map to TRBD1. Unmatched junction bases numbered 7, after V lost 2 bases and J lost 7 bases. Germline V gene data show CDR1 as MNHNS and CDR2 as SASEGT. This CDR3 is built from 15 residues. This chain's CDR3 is CASSESKGAREKLFF. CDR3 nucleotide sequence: TGTGCCAGCAGTGAATCGAAGGGGGCGCGTGAAAAACTGTTTTTT.

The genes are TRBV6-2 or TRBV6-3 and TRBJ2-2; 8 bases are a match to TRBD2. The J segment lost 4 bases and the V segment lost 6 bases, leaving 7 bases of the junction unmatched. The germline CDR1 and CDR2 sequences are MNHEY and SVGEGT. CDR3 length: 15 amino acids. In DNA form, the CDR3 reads TGTGCCAGCAGCATTAGCGGGGAGATCACCGGGGAGCTGTTTTTT. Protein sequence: CASSISGEITGELFF.

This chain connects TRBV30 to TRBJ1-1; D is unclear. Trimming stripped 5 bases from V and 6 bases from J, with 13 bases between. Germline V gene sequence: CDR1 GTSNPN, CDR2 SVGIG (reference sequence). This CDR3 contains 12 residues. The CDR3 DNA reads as TGTGCCTGGGCCTACTATGTCGCTGAAGCTTTCTTT. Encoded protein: CAWAYYVAEAFF.

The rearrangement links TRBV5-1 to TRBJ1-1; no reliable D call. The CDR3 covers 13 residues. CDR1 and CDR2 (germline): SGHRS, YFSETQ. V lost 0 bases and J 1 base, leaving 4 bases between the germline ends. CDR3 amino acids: CASSLGANTEAFF. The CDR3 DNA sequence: TGCGCCAGCAGCTTGGGGGCGAACACTGAAGCTTTCTTT. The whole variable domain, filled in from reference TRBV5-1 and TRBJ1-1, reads KAGVTQTPRYLIKTRGQQVTLSCSPISGHRSVSWYQQTPGQGLQFLFEYFSETQRNKGNFPGRFSGRQFSNSRSEMNVSTLELGDSALYLCASSLGANTEAFFGQGTRLTVV.

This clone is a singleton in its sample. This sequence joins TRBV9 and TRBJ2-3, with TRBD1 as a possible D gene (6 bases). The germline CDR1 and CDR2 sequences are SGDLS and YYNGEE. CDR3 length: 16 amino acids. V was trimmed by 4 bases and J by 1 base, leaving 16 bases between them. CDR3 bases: TGTGCCAGCAGCTCCTCCCAGGGGCCTGGCACAGATACGCAGTATTTT. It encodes CASSSSQGPGTDTQYF.

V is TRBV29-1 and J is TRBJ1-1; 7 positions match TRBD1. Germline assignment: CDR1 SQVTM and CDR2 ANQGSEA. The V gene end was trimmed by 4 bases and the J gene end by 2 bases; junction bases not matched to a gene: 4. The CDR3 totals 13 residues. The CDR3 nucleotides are TGCAGCGTTGTGAGGGGGCGTAACACTGAAGCTTTCTTT. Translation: CSVVRGRNTEAFF.

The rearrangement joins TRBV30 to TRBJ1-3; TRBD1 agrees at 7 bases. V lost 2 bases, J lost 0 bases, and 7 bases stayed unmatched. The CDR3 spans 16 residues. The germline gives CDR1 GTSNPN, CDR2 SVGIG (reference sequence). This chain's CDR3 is CAWSLGRGSSGNTIYF. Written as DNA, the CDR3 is TGTGCCTGGAGTCTCGGCAGGGGGAGCTCTGGAAACACCATATATTTT.

In DNA, the CDR3 is TGTGCCAGCAGCTCTGGGGGACAGGGGCTTAATTCACCCCTCCACTTT. Protein: CASSSGGQGLNSPLHF. The V gene is TRBV7-9, the J gene TRBJ1-6; 10 bases line up with TRBD1. CDR3 length: 16 amino acids. Germline loops: CDR1 SEHNR, CDR2 FQNEAQ (reference sequence). V gave up 4 bases and J gave up 6 bases; unmatched junction bases: 6.

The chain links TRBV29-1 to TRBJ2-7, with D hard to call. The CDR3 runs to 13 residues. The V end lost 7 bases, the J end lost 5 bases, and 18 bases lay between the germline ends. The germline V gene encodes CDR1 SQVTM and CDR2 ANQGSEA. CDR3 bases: TGCAGCGCCCTGCCCCTCAACTCGGACGAGCAGTACTTC. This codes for CSALPLNSDEQYF.

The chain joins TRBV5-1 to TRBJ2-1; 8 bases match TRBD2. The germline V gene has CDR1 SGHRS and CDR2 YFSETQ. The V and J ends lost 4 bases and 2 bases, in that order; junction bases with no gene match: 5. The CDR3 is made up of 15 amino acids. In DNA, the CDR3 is TGCGCCAGCAGCCCCACAGCGGGAGCCTACAATGAGCAGTTCTTC. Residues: CASSPTAGAYNEQFF.

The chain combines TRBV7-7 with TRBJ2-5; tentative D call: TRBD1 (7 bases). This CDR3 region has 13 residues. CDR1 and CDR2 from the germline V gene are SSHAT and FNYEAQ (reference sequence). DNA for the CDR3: TGTGCTAGCGCGGGGACAGTTAAAGAGACCCAGTACTTC. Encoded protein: CASAGTVKETQYF.

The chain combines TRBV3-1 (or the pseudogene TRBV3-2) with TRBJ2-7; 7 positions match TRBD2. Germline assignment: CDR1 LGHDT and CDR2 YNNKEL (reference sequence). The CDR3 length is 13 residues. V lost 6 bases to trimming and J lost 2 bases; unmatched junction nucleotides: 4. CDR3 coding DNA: TGTGCCAGCAGTTTGGGGACTACCTACGAGCAGTACTTC. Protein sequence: CASSLGTTYEQYF.

CDR3: CASSPAGGGYGYTF. CDR3 sequence (DNA): TGTGCCAGCTCACCAGCAGGGGGCGGCTATGGCTACACCTTC. This chain links TRBV18 with TRBJ1-2, with 8 bases lining up with TRBD1. This CDR3 comprises 14 residues. Germline CDR1 and CDR2: KGHSH and LQKENI. Germline trimming cut 2 bases from V and 4 bases from J; bases unmatched to any gene: 3.

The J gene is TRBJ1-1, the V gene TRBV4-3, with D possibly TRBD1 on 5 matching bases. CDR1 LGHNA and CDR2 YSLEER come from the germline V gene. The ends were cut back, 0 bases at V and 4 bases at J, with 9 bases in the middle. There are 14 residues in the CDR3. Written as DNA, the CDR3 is TGCGCCAGCAGCCAAGAGGGGGGGACCACTGAAGCTTTCTTT. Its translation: CASSQEGGTTEAFF.